This is a list of T cell receptor beta chains from one sample in a study of blood T cell repertoires in COVID-19. The table came from immunoSEQ multiplex PCR; TCRdb's copy has only in-frame clones and leaves some out. The repertoire has a few hundred thousand clones, 86% of them found once; the top ten carry about 4%. What was sequenced was peripheral blood. The receptor set was obtained from a man between 18 and 29 years old with active or convalescent COVID-19. CDR3s include the opening cysteine and the closing phenylalanine or tryptophan. The D gene is left open where the match is weak. Size tells how often a clone was seen (once, few, many) or the class of an expanded clone, and some rows leave it out.

TRBV21-1	NA	NA	TRBJ1-6	CASSPRQGRSPLHF	TGTGCCAGCAGCCCCAGACAGGGGCGGTCACCCCTCCACTTT
TRBV18	NA	NA	TRBJ1-1	CASSPPSGQGEAFF	TGTGCCAGCTCACCACCGTCCGGGCAGGGAGAAGCTTTCTTT
TRBV5-1	TRBD1	few	TRBJ2-6	CASRQGAPGANVLTF	TGCGCCAGCAGACAGGGGGCGCCTGGGGCCAACGTCCTGACTTTC
TRBV28	NA	NA	TRBJ1-5	CASSLVGSNQPQHF	TGTGCCAGCAGCCTCGTTGGCAGCAATCAGCCCCAGCATTTT
TRBV24-1	NA	NA	TRBJ2-2	CATSDPGIAGELFF	TGTGCCACCAGTGATCCAGGGATCGCCGGGGAGCTGTTTTTT
TRBV10-3	NA	NA	TRBJ1-5	CAISEVGGVQPQHF	TGTGCCATCAGTGAGGTCGGAGGGGTTCAGCCCCAGCATTTT
TRBV21-1	NA	NA	TRBJ2-7	CASSKGLAGYEQYF	TGTGCCAGCAGCAAGGGACTAGCGGGCTACGAGCAGTACTTC
TRBV9	NA	NA	TRBJ1-1	CASSGNGGMNTEAFF	TGTGCCAGCAGCGGAAACGGAGGGATGAACACTGAAGCTTTCTTT
TRBV7-9	NA	NA	TRBJ1-2	CASSLEGPFGYTF	TGTGCCAGCAGCTTAGAGGGGCCCTTTGGCTACACCTTC
TRBV19	TRBD1	NA	TRBJ1-5	CASSSTGGNQPQHF	TGTGCCAGTAGTTCCACAGGGGGTAATCAGCCCCAGCATTTT
TRBV3-1/TRBV3-2	TRBD2	NA	TRBJ2-5	CASSLKAGTKLETQYF	TGTGCCAGCAGCCTCAAAGCGGGAACCAAGCTAGAGACCCAGTACTTC
TRBV4-1	NA	NA	TRBJ2-7	CASSQGLLKSSQQYF	TGCGCCAGCAGCCAAGGTTTACTAAAAAGTTCGCAGCAGTACTTC
TRBV9	NA	once	TRBJ2-5	CASSADSGTQYF	TGTGCCAGCAGCGCCGACAGTGGGACCCAGTACTTC
TRBV6-6	NA	NA	TRBJ2-7	CASSYAGTYEQYF	TGTGCCAGCAGTTACGCAGGGACCTACGAGCAGTACTTC
TRBV24-1	TRBD2	NA	TRBJ2-1	CATAEGVTSGFRYNEQFF	TGTGCCACCGCCGAGGGGGTGACTAGCGGGTTTCGATACAATGAGCAGTTCTTC
TRBV4-1	NA	NA	TRBJ1-1	CASRLASLGGDTEAFF	TGCGCCAGCAGATTAGCCTCTTTAGGGGGGGACACTGAAGCTTTCTTT
TRBV4-2	TRBD2	NA	TRBJ2-7	CASSPLSGRAHEQYF	TGTGCCAGCAGCCCCCTTAGCGGGAGGGCCCACGAGCAGTACTTC
TRBV6-2/TRBV6-3	NA	NA	TRBJ1-2	CASSYSNNPGLKGYTF	TGTGCCAGCAGTTACTCGAATAACCCGGGACTAAAGGGCTACACCTTC
TRBV7-9	TRBD1	once	TRBJ2-3	CASSLRGQGVDTQYF	TGTGCCAGCAGCTTAAGAGGACAGGGTGTAGATACGCAGTATTTT
TRBV19	NA	many	TRBJ1-4	CASSGWRSNEKLFF	TGTGCCAGTAGTGGATGGAGGAGTAATGAAAAACTGTTTTTT
TRBV12-5	TRBD1	NA	TRBJ1-2	CASGNRGLDYGYTF	TGTGCTAGTGGGAACAGGGGTTTAGACTATGGCTACACCTTC
TRBV24-1	NA	NA	TRBJ1-5	CATSDGGSRGSNQPQHF	TGTGCCACCAGTGACGGAGGATCCAGGGGCAGCAATCAGCCCCAGCATTTT
TRBV2	TRBD1	NA	TRBJ1-4	CASSEDRGNEKLFF	TGTGCCAGCAGTGAGGACAGGGGTAATGAAAAACTGTTTTTT
TRBV6-6	TRBD1	NA	TRBJ2-7	CASSYATGGSSYEQYF	TGTGCCAGCAGTTATGCGACAGGGGGGTCCTCCTACGAGCAGTACTTC
TRBV5-5	TRBD1	NA	TRBJ1-1	CASSLPGGTEAFF	TGTGCCAGCAGCTTGCCAGGGGGCACTGAAGCTTTCTTT
TRBV28	NA	NA	TRBJ2-7	CASSLFRGSIGEQYF	TGTGCCAGCAGTTTATTTCGGGGGAGTATAGGCGAGCAGTACTTC
TRBV7-6	NA	NA	TRBJ1-3	CASSLQGSVVALNTIYF	TGTGCCAGCAGCTTACAGGGTTCAGTGGTTGCCTTAAACACCATATATTTT